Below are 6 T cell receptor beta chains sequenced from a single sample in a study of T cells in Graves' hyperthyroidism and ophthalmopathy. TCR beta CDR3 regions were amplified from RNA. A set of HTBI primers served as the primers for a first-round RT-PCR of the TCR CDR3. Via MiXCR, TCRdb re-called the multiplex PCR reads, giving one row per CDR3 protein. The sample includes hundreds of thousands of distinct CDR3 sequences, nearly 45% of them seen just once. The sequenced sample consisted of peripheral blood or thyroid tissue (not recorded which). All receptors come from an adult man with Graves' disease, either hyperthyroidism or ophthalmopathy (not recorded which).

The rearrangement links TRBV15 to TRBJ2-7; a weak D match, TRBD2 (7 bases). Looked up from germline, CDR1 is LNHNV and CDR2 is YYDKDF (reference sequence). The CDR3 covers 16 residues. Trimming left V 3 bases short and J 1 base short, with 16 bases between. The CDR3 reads CATSSGGQGASYEQYF. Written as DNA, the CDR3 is TGTGCCACCAGCAGCGGGGGGCAGGGAGCATCCTACGAGCAGTACTTC.

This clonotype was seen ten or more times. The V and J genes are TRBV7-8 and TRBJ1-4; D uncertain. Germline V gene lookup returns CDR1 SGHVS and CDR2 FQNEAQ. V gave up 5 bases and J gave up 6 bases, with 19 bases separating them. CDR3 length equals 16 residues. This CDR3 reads CASSVVLEAGYEKLFF. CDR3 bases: TGTGCCAGCAGCGTAGTCCTCGAGGCAGGTTATGAAAAACTGTTTTTT.

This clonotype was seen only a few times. The CDR3 region has the DNA TGTGCCAGCAGTGTAGGAGCGATTTATAGCAATCAGCCCCAGCATTTT. It codes for CASSVGAIYSNQPQHF. The chain links TRBV12-3 or TRBV12-4 to TRBJ1-5, with D unresolved. V was trimmed by 5 bases and J by 0 bases, leaving 14 bases between them. The CDR3 totals 16 residues.

The CDR3 bases are TGTGCCAGCAGCTTTGAGGGAGATGAGCAGTACTTC. Translated, it gives CASSFEGDEQYF. The V call is TRBV7-9, the J call TRBJ2-7; the D gene is possibly TRBD2 (5 bases). The germline V gene encodes CDR1 SEHNR and CDR2 FQNEAQ (reference sequence). This CDR3 is built from 12 residues. The germline V and J ends were trimmed by 3 bases and 7 bases, with 10 bases remaining between them. Combining the CDR3 with reference TRBV7-9 and TRBJ2-7 gives the whole variable domain DTGVSQNPRHKITKRGQNVTFRCDPISEHNRLYWYRQTLGQGPEFLTYFQNEAQLEKSRLLSDRFSAERPKGSFSTLEIQRTEQGDSAMYLCASSFEGDEQYFGPGTRLTVT.

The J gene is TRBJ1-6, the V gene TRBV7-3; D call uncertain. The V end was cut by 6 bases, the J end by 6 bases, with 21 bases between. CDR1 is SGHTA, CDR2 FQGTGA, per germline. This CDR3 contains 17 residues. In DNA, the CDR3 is TGTGCCAGCAGTTTTAGGGCCGGGGATTTATCTAATTCACCCCTCCACTTT. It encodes CASSFRAGDLSNSPLHF.

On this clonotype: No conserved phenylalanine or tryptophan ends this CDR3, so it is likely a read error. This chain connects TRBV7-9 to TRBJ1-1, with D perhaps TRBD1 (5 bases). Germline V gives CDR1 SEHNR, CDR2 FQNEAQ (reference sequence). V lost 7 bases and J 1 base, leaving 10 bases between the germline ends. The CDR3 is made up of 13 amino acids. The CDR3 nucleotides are TGTGCCAGCACACCTAGGGGGAACACTGAAGCTTTCCTT. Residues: CASTPRGNTEAFL.